This T cell receptor beta chain came from a study of T-cell reconstitution after alpha-beta-depleted transplantation in children. Broader study findings: Newly made T cells mostly supplied T-cell counts and diversity one year after transplant. The study traced high day-60 TCRbeta diversity in some patients to surviving recipient T cells and thymic progenitors. It was reported that alpha-beta T cells came from several hundred expanded graft clones (about two months after transplant).

Researchers prepared the TCRbeta library using unique molecular identifiers, the study reports. One entry per CDR3 protein results from TCRdb running MiXCR on the PCR reads. The data show around 500,000 distinct CDR3 sequences, under 30% seen once. In this sample, this clonotype turned up many times. Its target is unknown. Germline V lookup: CDR1 ENHRY, CDR2 SYGVKD. The CDR3 length is 17 residues. V lost 8 bases and J 2 bases, leaving 22 bases between the germline ends. The sample in question was PBMCs, mostly from graft donor cells, obtained 360 days after TCRalphabeta/CD19-depleted stem cell transplant. This TCR was recovered from a boy less than two years old who had a stem cell transplant for acute myeloid leukemia, so the T cells may come from the graft donor. The chain recombines TRBV10-3 with TRBJ2-1; D might be TRBD2 (5 bases). CDR3 in amino acids: CAIDYRRPLLTYNEQFF. CDR3 DNA sequence: TGTGCCATCGATTATCGGAGGCCCCTTTTAACCTACAATGAGCAGTTCTTC.